Below are 10 T cell receptor beta chains sequenced from a single sample in a study of T-cell reconstitution after alpha-beta-depleted transplantation in children. It was with unique molecular identifiers that the TCRbeta library was prepared. TCRdb analysed the PCR reads with MiXCR anew, one entry per CDR3 protein. Seen here are approximately 800,000 distinct CDR3 sequences, roughly 15% observed once, and the top ten hold roughly 4.8%. This specimen consisted of PBMCs, mostly from graft donor cells, obtained 360 days after TCRalphabeta/CD19-depleted stem cell transplant. These receptor sequences come from a male patient under 18 who had a stem cell transplant for acute lymphoblastic leukemia, so the T cells may come from the graft donor.

This clonotype occurred many times. The chain combines TRBV5-1 with TRBJ2-3; TRBD2 agrees at 9 bases. The length of the CDR3 is 14 residues. V lost 7 bases, J lost 2 bases, and 5 bases stayed unmatched. Germline CDR1 reads SGHRS; CDR2 reads YFSETQ. DNA of the CDR3: TGCGCCAGCGGGGTAGCGGGAGACACAGATACGCAGTATTTT. Protein sequence: CASGVAGDTDTQYF.

This clonotype was detected a few times. V usage is TRBV3-1 and J usage is TRBJ2-5, with a tentative D call TRBD2 (6 bases). V gave up 0 bases and J gave up 5 bases, with 13 bases separating them. Germline V gene sequence: CDR1 LGHDT, CDR2 YNNKEL (reference sequence). The CDR3 is made up of 15 amino acids. The CDR3 reads CASSQDYGRTETQYF. As DNA, the CDR3 is TGTGCCAGCAGCCAAGATTATGGGAGGACGGAGACCCAGTACTTC.

This chain uses TRBV7-3 with TRBJ1-6, with 7 positions matching TRBD1. The CDR3 runs to 13 residues. Germline V gives CDR1 SGHTA, CDR2 FQGTGA. Trimming cost V 3 bases and J 9 bases; bases outside gene matches: 2. In DNA form, the CDR3 reads TGTGCCAGCAGCTTGACAGGGAGTTCACCCCTCCACTTT. Its protein product is CASSLTGSSPLHF.

This clonotype has a count of ten or more. The chain has TRBV6-5 and TRBJ1-4; 12 bases align to TRBD1. CDR1 is MNHEY and CDR2 is SVGAGI in the germline V gene. V trimming: 1 base; J trimming: 10 bases; junction bases outside the gene matches: 4. The CDR3 totals 15 residues. As DNA, the CDR3 is TGTGCCAGCAGTTACTGGGACAGGGGGCTAGGAAAACTGTTTTTT. This encodes CASSYWDRGLGKLFF.

The chain couples TRBV20-1 to TRBJ2-7; D remains unclear. Trimming shortened V by 4 bases and J by 5 bases, and 15 bases separated the two germline ends. The CDR3 has 13 residues. Germline lookup yields CDR1 DFQATT and CDR2 SNEGSKA (reference sequence). The CDR3 nucleotides read TGCAGTGCTAACTTCCCCAGTATAGACGAGCAGTACTTC. Residues: CSANFPSIDEQYF.

This clonotype occurred a few times. This chain uses TRBV5-1 with TRBJ2-7; tentatively, D is TRBD2 (5 bases). Trimming left V 0 bases short and J 3 bases short, with 16 bases between. The CDR3 has 16 amino acids. Germline V gene data show CDR1 as SGHRS and CDR2 as YFSETQ. The CDR3 DNA reads as TGCGCCAGCAGCTTGGCCGGAGACGGGGTATACTACGAGCAGTACTTC. This codes for CASSLAGDGVYYEQYF.

The rearrangement uses TRBV14 and TRBJ1-3; D remains unclear. V was clipped by 4 bases and J by 4 bases, with 11 bases between them. The CDR3 is 14 amino acids. Per germline, CDR1 SGHDN and CDR2 FVKESK. The CDR3: CASSPTWTGNTIYF. DNA of the CDR3: TGTGCCAGCAGCCCGACCTGGACGGGAAACACCATATATTTT.

Regarding this clonotype: This may arise from a read error, as a much more abundant clone is one base away. J is TRBJ1-1 and V is TRBV12-3 or TRBV12-4, with D maybe TRBD1 (6 bases). CDR3 size: 15 residues. The CDR3 reads CASRNIGQGNTEAYF. The CDR3 DNA follows: TGTGCCAGCAGAAATATCGGGCAGGGGAACACTGAAGCTTACTTT.

This clonotype was picked up a small number of times. The genes are TRBV12-3 or TRBV12-4 and TRBJ1-5; 7 nucleotides align to TRBD1. The junction had 9 bases not matched to a gene; V was cut back by 7 bases and J by 3 bases. The CDR3 runs 15 residues. CDR3 sequence: CASTPKGQLNQPQHF. The DNA for the CDR3 is TGTGCCAGCACCCCGAAGGGACAGCTCAATCAGCCCCAGCATTTT.

This clonotype has at least ten counts. This rearrangement joins TRBV6-5 to TRBJ2-2; D gene unclear. The ends were cut back, 4 bases at V and 6 bases at J, with 6 bases in the middle. Germline V gene sequence: CDR1 MNHEY, CDR2 SVGAGI. This CDR3 spans 12 amino acids. DNA for the CDR3: TGTGCCAGCAGTTTCAGGTCCGGGGAGCTGTTTTTT. Translating it yields CASSFRSGELFF.